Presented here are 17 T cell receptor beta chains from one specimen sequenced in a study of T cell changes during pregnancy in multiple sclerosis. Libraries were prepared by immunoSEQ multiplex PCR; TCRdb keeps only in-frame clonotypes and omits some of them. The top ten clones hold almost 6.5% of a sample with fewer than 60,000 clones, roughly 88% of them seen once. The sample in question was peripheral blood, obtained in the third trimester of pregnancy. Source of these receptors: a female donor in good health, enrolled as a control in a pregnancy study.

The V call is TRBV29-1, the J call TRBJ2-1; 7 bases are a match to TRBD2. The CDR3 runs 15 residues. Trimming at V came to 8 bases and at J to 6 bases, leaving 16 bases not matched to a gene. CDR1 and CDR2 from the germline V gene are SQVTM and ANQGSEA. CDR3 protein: CSLTLRGGGPNEQFF. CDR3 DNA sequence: TGCAGCCTTACGTTGAGGGGCGGGGGACCCAATGAGCAGTTCTTC.

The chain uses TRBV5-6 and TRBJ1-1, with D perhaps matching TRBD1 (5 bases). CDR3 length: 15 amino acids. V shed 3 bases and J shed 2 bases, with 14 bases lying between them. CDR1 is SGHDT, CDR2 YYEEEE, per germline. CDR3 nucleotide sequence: TGTGCCAGCAGCTCGGTCGACAGATCCAACACTGAAGCTTTCTTT. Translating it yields CASSSVDRSNTEAFF.

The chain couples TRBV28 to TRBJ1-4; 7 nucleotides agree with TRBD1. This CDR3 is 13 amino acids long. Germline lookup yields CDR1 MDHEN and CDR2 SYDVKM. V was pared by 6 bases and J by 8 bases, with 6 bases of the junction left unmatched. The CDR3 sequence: CASRAGGLEKLFF. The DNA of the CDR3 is TGTGCCAGCAGGGCAGGGGGTCTGGAAAAACTGTTTTTT.

The CDR3 coding sequence is TGCGCCAGCAGCCAAGCTCCGGGACAGAGCTCCTACAATGAGCAGTTCTTC. Its translation is CASSQAPGQSSYNEQFF. The rearrangement joins TRBV4-1 to TRBJ2-1; 7 bases align to TRBD1. The length of the CDR3 is 17 residues. The V gene's germline CDR1 is MGHRA and CDR2 YSYEKL. Trimming removed 1 base from V and 0 bases from J; junction bases left unmatched: 6.

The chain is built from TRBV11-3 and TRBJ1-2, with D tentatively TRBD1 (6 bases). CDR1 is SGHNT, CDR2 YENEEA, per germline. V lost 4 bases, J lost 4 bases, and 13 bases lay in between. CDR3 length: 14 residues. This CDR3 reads CASSSRQETYGYTF. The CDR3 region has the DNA TGTGCCAGCAGCTCCCGACAGGAGACCTATGGCTACACCTTC.

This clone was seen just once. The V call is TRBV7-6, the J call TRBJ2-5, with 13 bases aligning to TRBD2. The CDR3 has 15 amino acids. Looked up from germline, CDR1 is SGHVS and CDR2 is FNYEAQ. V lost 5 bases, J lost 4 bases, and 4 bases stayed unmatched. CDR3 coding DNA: TGTGCCAGCAGCGGACTAGCGGGAGCTGGAGAGACCCAGTACTTC. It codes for CASSGLAGAGETQYF. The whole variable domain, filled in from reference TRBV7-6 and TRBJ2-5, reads GAGVSQSPRYKVTKRGQDVALRCDPISGHVSLYWYRQALGQGPEFLTYFNYEAQQDKSGLPNDRFSAERPEGSISTLTIQRTEQRDSAMYRCASSGLAGAGETQYFGPGTRLLVL.

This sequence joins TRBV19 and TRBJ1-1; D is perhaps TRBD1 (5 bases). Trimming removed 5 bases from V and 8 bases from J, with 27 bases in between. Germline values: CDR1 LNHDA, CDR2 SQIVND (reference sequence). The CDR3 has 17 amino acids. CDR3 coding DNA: TGTGCCAGTAGTGCTTCGCGGGGACGAACCGTACGATTAGAAGCTTTCTTT. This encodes CASSASRGRTVRLEAFF.

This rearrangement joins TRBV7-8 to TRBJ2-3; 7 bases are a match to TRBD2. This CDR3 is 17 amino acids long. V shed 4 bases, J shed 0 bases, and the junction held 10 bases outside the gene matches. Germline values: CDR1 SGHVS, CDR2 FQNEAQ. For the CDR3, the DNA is TGTGCCAGCAGCTCTCTAGCGGAAGAGTCTAGCACAGATACGCAGTATTTT. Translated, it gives CASSSLAEESSTDTQYF.

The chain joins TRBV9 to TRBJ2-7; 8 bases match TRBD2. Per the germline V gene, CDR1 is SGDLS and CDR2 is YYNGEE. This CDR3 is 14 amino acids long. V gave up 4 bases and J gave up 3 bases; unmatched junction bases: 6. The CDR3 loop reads CASSPGGTSYEQYF. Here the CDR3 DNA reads TGTGCCAGCAGCCCAGGCGGGACTAGCTACGAGCAGTACTTC.

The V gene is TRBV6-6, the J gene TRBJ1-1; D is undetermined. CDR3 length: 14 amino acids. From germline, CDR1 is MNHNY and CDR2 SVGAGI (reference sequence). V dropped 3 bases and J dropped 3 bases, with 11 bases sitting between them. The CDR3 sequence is CASSYTGWDTEAFF. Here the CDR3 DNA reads TGTGCCAGCAGTTATACGGGTTGGGACACTGAAGCTTTCTTT.

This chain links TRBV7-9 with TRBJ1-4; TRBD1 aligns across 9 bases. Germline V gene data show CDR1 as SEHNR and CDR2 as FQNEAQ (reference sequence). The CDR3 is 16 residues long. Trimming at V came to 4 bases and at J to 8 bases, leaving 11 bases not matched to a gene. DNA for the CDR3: TGTGCCAGCAGCTCCAGGACAGGGGCTCAAGAAGAAAAACTGTTTTTT. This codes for CASSSRTGAQEEKLFF.

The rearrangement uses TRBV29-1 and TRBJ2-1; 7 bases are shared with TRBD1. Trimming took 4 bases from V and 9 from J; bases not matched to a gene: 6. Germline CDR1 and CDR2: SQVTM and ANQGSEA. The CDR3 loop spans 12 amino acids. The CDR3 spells CSVGDRDTEQFF. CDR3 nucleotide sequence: TGCAGCGTTGGCGACAGGGACACTGAGCAGTTCTTC.

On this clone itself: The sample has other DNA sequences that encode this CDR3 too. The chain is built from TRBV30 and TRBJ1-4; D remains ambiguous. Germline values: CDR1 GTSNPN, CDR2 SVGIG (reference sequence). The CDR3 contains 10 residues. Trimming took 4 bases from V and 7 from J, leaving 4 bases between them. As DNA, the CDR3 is TGTGCCTGGAAGCGTGAAAAACTGTTTTTT. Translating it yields CAWKREKLFF.

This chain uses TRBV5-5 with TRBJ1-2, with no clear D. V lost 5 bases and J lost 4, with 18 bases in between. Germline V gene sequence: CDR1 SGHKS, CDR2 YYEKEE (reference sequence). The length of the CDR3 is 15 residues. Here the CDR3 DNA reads TGTGCCAGCAGGGGGAGCCAGGTGGGGTTCTATGGCTACACCTTC. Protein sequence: CASRGSQVGFYGYTF.

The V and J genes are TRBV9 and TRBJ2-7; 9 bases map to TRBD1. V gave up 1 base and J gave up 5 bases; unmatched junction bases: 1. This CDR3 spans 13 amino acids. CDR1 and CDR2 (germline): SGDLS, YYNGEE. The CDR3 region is CASSVWTGDEQYF. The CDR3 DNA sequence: TGTGCCAGCAGCGTATGGACAGGGGACGAGCAGTACTTC.

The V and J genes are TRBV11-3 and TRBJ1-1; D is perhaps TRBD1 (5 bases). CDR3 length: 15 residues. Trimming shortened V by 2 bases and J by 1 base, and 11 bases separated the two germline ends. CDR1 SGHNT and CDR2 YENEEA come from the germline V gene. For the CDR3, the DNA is TGTGCCAGCAGCTTAAGGGGCGATAGGAACACTGAAGCTTTCTTT. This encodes CASSLRGDRNTEAFF.

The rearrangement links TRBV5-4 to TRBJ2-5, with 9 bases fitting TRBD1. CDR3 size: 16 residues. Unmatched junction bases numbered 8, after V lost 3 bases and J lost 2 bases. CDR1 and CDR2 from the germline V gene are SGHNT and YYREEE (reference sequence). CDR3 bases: TGTGCCAGCAGCTGGGGGGCCGGGACAGGGCAAGAGACCCAGTACTTC. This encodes CASSWGAGTGQETQYF.